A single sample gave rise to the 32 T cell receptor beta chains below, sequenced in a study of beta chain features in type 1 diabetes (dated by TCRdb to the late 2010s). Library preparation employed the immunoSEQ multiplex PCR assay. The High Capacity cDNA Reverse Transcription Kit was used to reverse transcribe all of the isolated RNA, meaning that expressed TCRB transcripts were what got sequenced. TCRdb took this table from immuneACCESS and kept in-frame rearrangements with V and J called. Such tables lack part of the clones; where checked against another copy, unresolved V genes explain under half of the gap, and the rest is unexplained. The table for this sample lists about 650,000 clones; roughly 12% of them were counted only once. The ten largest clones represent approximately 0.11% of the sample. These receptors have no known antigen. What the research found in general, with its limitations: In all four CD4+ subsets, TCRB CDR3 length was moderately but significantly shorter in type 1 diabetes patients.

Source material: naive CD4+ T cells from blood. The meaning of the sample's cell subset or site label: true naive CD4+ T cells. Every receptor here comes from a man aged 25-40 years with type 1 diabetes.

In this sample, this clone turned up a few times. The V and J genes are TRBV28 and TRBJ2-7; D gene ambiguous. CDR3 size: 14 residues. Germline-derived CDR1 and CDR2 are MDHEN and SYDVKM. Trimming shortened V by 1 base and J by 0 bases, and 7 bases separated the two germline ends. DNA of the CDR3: TGTGCCAGCAGTTTATCCCCACACTCCTACGAGCAGTACTTC. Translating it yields CASSLSPHSYEQYF.

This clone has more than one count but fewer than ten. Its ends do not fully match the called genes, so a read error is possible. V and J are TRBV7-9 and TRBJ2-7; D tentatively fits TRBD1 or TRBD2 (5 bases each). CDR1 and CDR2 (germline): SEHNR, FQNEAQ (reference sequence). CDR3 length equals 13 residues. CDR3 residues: CASSLAGPAEKYF. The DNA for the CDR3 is TGTGCCAGCAGCTTAGCGGGACCGGCCGAGAAGTACTTC.

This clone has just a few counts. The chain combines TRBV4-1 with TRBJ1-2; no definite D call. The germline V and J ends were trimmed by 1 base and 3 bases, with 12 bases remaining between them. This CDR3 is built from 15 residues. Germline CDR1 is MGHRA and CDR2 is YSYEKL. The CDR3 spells CASSQGGGTHYGYTF. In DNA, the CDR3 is TGCGCCAGCAGCCAAGGTGGCGGAACGCACTATGGCTACACCTTC.

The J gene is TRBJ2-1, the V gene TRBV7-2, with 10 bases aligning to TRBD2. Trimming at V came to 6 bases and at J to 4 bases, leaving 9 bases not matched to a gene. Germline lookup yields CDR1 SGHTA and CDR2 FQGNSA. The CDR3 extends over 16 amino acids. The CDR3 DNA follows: TGTGCCAGCAGAATTCAAGCGGGGGGGCGGTACAATGAGCAGTTCTTC. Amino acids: CASRIQAGGRYNEQFF.

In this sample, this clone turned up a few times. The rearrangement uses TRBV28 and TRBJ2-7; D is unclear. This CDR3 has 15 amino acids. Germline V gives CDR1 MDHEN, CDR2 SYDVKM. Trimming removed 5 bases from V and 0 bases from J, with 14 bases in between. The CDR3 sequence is CASSPLGPRSYEQYF. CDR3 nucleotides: TGTGCCAGCAGTCCCTTAGGTCCCCGCTCCTACGAGCAGTACTTC.

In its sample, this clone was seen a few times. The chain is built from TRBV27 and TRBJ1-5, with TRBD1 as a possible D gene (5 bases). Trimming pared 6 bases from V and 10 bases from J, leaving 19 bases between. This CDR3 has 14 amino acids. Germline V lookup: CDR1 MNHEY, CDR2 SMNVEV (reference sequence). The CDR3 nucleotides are TGTGCCAGCAGCGGGGCGGTTTCGTACAGCCCCCAGCATTTT. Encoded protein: CASSGAVSYSPQHF.

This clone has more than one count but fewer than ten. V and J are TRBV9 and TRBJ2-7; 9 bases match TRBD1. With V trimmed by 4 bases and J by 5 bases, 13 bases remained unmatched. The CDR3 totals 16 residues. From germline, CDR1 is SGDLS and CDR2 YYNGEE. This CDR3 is CASSKRFTGGIDEQYF. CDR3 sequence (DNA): TGTGCCAGCAGCAAACGCTTCACAGGGGGCATCGACGAGCAGTACTTC.

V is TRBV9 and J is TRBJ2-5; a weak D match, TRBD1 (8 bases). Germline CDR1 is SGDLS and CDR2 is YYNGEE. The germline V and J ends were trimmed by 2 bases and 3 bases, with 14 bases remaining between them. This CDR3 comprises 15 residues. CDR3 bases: TGTGCCAGCAGCGTTAGACAGGGGAGGGAAGAGACCCAGTACTTC. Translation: CASSVRQGREETQYF. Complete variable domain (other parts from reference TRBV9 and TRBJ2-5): DSGVTQTPKHLITATGQRVTLRCSPRSGDLSVYWYQQSLDQGLQFLIQYYNGEERAKGNILERFSAQQFPDLHSELNLSSLELGDSALYFCASSVRQGREETQYFGPGTRLLVL.

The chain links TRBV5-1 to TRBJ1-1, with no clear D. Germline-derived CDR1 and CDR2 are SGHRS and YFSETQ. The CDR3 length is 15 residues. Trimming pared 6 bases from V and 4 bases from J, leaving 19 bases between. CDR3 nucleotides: TGCGCCAGCACCCTAGATGGGAGGGAGATCACTGAAGCTTTCTTT. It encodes CASTLDGREITEAFF.

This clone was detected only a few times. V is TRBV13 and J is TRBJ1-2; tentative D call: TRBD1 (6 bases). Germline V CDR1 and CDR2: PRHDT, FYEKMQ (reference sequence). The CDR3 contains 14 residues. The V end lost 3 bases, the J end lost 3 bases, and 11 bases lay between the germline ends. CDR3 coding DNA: TGTGCCAGCAGCTTCCTTACAGGGTACTATGGCTACACCTTC. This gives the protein CASSFLTGYYGYTF. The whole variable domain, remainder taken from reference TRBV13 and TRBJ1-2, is AAGVIQSPRHLIKEKRETATLKCYPIPRHDTVYWYQQGPGQDPQFLISFYEKMQSDKGSIPDRFSAQQFSDYHSELNMSSLELGDSALYFCASSFLTGYYGYTFGSGTRLTVV.

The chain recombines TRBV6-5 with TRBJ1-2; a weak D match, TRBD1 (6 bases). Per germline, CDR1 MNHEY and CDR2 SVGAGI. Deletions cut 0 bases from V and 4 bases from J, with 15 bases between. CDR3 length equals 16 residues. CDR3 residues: CASSYSDSTGGYGYTF. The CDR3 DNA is TGTGCCAGCAGTTACTCGGACAGCACCGGGGGCTATGGCTACACCTTC.

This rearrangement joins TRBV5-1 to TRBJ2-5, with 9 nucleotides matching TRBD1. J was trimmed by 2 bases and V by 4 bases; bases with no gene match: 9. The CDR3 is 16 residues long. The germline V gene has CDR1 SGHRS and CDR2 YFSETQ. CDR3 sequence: CASSRGQGRAQETQYF. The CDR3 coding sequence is TGCGCCAGCAGCCGGGGACAGGGAAGGGCTCAAGAGACCCAGTACTTC.

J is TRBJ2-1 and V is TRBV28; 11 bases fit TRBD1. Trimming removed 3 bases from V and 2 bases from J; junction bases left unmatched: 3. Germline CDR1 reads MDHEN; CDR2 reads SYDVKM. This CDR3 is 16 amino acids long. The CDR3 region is CASSFGTGGTYNEQFF. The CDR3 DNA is TGTGCCAGCAGTTTCGGGACAGGGGGTACCTACAATGAGCAGTTCTTC.

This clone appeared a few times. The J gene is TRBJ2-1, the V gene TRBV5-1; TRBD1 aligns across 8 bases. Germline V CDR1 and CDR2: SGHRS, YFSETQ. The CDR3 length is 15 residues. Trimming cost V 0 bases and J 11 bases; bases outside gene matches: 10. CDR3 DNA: TGCGCCAGCAGCTTGGGAGGACAGGGAAGCGATAAGCAGTTCTTC. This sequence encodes CASSLGGQGSDKQFF.

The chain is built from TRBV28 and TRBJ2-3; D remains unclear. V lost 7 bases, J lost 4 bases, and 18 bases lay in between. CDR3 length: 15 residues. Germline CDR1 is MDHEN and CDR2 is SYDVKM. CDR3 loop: CASTYDHRVPDTQYF. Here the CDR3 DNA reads TGTGCCAGCACTTATGACCACCGGGTCCCAGATACGCAGTATTTT. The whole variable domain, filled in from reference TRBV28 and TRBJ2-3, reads DVKVTQSSRYLVKRTGEKVFLECVQDMDHENMFWYRQDPGLGLRLIYFSYDVKMKEKGDIPEGYSVSREKKERFSLILESASTNQTSMYLCASTYDHRVPDTQYFGPGTRLTVL.

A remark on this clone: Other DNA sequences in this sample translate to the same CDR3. In DNA form, the CDR3 reads TGTGCCAGCAGCTTGGCTAACTATGGCTACACCTTC. It translates to CASSLANYGYTF. V is TRBV7-2 and J is TRBJ1-2; D remains unclear. V lost 3 bases and J 0 bases, leaving 2 bases between the germline ends. The CDR3 consists of 12 residues. The germline V gene encodes CDR1 SGHTA and CDR2 FQGNSA. Supplemented by reference TRBV7-2 and TRBJ1-2, the full variable domain reads GAGVSQSPSNKVTEKGKDVELRCDPISGHTALYWYRQSLGQGLEFLIYFQGNSAPDKSGLPSDRFSAERTGGSVSTLTIQRTQQEDSAVYLCASSLANYGYTFGSGTRLTVV.

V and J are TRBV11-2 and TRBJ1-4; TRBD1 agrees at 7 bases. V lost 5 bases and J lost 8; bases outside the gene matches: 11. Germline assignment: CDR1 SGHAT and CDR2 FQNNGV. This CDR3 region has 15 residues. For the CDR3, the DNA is TGTGCCAGCAGCCCCGAGACAGGGCGGAACGAAAAACTGTTTTTT. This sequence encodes CASSPETGRNEKLFF.

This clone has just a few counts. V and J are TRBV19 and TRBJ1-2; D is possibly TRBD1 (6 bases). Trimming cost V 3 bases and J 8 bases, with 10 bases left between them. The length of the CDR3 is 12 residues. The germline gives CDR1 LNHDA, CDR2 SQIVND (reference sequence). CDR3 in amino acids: CASSMLTGGYTF. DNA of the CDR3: TGTGCCAGTAGTATGTTGACAGGCGGCTACACCTTC.

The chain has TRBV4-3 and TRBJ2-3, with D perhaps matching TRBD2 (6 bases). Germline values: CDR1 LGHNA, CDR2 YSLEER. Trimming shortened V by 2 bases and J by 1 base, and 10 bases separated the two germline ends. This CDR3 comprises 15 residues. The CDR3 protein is CASSQNRRGTDTQYF. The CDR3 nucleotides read TGCGCCAGCAGCCAAAACAGGAGGGGCACAGATACGCAGTATTTT.

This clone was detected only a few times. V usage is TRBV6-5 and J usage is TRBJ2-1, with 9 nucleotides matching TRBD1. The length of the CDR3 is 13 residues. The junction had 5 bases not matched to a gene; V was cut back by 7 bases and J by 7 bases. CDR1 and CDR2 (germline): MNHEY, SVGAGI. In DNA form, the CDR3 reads TGTGCCAGCATAGACAGGGGGAAAAATGAGCAGTTCTTC. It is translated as CASIDRGKNEQFF.

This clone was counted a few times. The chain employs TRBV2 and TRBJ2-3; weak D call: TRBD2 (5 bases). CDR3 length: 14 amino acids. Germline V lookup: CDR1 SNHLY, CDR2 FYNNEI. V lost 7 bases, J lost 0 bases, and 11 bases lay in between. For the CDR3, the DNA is TGTGCCAGCATTAGCGAATCTAGCACAGATACGCAGTATTTT. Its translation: CASISESSTDTQYF.

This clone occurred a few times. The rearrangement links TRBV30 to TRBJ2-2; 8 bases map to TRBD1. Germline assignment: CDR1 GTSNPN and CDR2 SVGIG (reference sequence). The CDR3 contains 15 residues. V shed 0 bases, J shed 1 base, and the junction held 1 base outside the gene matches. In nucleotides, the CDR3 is TGTGCCTGGAGTGTACAGGGGGAGAACACCGGGGAGCTGTTTTTT. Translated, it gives CAWSVQGENTGELFF.

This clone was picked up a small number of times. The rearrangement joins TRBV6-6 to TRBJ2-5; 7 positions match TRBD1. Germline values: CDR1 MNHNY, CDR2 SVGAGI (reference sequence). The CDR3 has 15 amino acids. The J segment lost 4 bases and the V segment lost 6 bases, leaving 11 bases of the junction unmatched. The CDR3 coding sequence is TGTGCCAGCAGCTCCACAGAGACAGGGCGAGAGACCCAGTACTTC. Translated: CASSSTETGRETQYF.

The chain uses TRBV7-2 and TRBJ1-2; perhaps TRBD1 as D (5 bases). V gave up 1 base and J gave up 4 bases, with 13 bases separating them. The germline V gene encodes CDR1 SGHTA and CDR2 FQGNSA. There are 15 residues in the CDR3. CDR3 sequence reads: CASSLVGVGGYGYTF. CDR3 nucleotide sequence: TGTGCCAGCAGCTTAGTGGGGGTGGGTGGCTATGGCTACACCTTC.

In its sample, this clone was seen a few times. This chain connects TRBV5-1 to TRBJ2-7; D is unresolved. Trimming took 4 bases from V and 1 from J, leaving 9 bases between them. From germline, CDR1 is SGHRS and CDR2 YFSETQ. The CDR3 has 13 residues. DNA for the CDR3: TGCGCCAGCAGCCCCCGGCGGTCCTACGAGCAGTACTTC. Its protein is CASSPRRSYEQYF.

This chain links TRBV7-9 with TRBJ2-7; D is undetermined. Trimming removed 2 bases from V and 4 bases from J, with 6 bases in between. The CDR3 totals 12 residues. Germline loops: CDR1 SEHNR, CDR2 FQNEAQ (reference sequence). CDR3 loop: CASSLFGYEQYF. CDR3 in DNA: TGTGCCAGCAGCTTATTCGGTTACGAGCAGTACTTC.

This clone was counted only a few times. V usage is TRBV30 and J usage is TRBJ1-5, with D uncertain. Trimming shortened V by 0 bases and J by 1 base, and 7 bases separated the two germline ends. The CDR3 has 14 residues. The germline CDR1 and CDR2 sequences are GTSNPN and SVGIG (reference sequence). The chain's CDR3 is CAWSVRRSNQPQHF. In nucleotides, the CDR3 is TGTGCCTGGAGTGTAAGACGGAGCAATCAGCCCCAGCATTTT. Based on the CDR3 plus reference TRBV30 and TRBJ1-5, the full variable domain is SQTIHQWPATLVQPVGSPLSLECTVEGTSNPNLYWYRQAAGRGLQLLFYSVGIGQISSEVPQNLSASRPQDRQFILSSKKLLLSDSGFYLCAWSVRRSNQPQHFGDGTRLSIL.

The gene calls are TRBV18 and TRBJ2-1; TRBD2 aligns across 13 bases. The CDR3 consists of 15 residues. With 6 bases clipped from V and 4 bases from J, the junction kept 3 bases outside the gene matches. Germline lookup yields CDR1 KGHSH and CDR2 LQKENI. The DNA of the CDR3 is TGTGCCAGCTCGGGGACTAGCGGGGAATACAATGAGCAGTTCTTC. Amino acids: CASSGTSGEYNEQFF.

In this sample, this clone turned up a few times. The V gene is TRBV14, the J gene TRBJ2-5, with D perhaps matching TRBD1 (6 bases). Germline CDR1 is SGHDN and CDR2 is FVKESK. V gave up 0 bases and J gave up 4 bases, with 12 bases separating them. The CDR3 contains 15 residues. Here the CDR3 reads CASSQDQDRPETQYF. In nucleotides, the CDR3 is TGTGCCAGCAGCCAAGATCAGGACAGACCAGAGACCCAGTACTTC.

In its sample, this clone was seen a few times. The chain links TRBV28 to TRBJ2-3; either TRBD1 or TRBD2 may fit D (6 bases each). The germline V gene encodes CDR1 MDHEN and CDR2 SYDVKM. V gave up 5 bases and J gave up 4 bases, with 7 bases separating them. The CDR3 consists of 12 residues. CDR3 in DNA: TGTGCCAGCAGTGGGGGGCCAGATACGCAGTATTTT. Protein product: CASSGGPDTQYF. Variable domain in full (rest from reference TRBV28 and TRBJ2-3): DVKVTQSSRYLVKRTGEKVFLECVQDMDHENMFWYRQDPGLGLRLIYFSYDVKMKEKGDIPEGYSVSREKKERFSLILESASTNQTSMYLCASSGGPDTQYFGPGTRLTVL.

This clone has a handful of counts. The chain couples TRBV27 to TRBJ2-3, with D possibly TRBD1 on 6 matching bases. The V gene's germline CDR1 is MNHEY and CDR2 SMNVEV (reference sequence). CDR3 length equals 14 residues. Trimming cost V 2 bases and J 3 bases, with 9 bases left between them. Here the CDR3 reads CASSLQGMTDTQYF. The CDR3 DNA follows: TGTGCCAGCAGTTTACAGGGGATGACAGATACGCAGTATTTT.

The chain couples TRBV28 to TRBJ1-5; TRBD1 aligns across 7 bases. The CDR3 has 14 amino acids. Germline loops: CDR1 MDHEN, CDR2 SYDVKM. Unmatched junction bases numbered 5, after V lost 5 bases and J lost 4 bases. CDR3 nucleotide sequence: TGTGCCAGCAGTGCAGGGGGACGGAATCAGCCCCAGCATTTT. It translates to CASSAGGRNQPQHF.